This T cell receptor (beta chain) was sequenced for a study of graft-versus-host responses after intestinal transplantation. Study background: The recipients all started with anti-thymocyte globulin induction and then took tacrolimus and steroids for 3 to 4 years.

The assay was immunoSEQ multiplex PCR, and TCRdb's table has in-frame clones only and misses some. The repertoire includes about 25,000 clones, 40% of them detected once, and about 0.7% sits in the top ten. Findings and caveats of the study: Allografts from individuals with graft-donor T cell macrochimerism displayed high graft-versus-host to host-versus-graft clonal ratios.

Cell sorting after the reaction yielded proliferating CFSE-low CD3+CD4+ and CD3+CD8+ responders. The germline V gene encodes CDR1 SGHVS and CDR2 FNYEAQ. The CDR3 loop spans 15 amino acids. The germline V and J ends were trimmed by 1 base and 3 bases, with 11 bases remaining between them. This material consisted of alloreactive CD4+ T cells from a mixed lymphocyte reaction culture, taken before intestinal transplant. This sample's subset: CFSE-low proliferating T cells sorted from roughly 6-day pre-transplant mixed lymphocyte reaction (GvH or HvG direction). The chain uses TRBV7-6 and TRBJ2-3; maybe TRBD1 (6 bases). This clonotype was obtained from a human patient who received an intestinal transplant. Written as DNA, the CDR3 is TGTGCCAGCAGCTTAGAGGGCAGGGGTACAGATACGCAGTATTTT. Its translation is CASSLEGRGTDTQYF.